Sequencing of this T cell receptor beta chain was carried out in a study of shared clonotypes between healthy human individuals (TCRdb year 2020). Turning to the overall study: A few men and two women, aged 18 to 49 years, made up the cohort. For each donor, CD4 naive and CD4 memory were each given three plates, CD8 naive was given two plates, and CD8 memory was given one plate. To estimate repertoire size and how much clonotypes are shared between individuals, the study performed deep sequencing of blood TCR repertoires from 4 to 6 healthy adults. Libraries were prepared and TCR repertoires were sequenced by different laboratories using diverse techniques, in order to increase sequencing depth and limit assay-specific biases. Per donor, leukapheresis produced somewhere between about 0.9 and 9.5 billion PBMCs.

The full study reports these points: Even with the large sequencing depth, rarefaction of the sorted-subset datasets indicated that sequencing was incomplete. The small number of donors limited the genetic and exposure-history diversity represented. Pairwise subsampling indicated that sequencing depth was expected to affect the degree of clonotype sharing among donors. Clonotypes shared by all four sorted-subset donors showed higher generation probabilities than non-shared clonotypes. Sharing across a few donors was observed for around 5% of naive CD4, 3% to 4% of naive CD8, 2.3% of memory CD4, and roughly 0.4% of memory CD8 clonotypes. Sampling was restricted to blood, and TCR repertoires in tissue are likely to differ from TCR repertoires in blood. Larger estimated clonotype richness was generally found for naive subsets than for memory subsets.

TCR CDR3 regions were amplified from genomic DNA by multiplex PCR using the deep immunoSEQ assay. Extracted genomic DNA from each cell subset was spread evenly across all wells of several immunoSEQ 96-well plates, with each plate serving as a replicate. Each replicate PCR for sorted subsets received about 0.2 ug genomic DNA, equal to 28,000 or so T cell genomes. Purified libraries were quantified with a Qubit 3.0 fluorometer, sized on a Bioanalyzer 2100, and re-quantified with the KAPA Library Quantification kit. A separate single-read 150-cycle Illumina NextSeq 550 flow cell was used to sequence each immunoSEQ 96-well plate. The authors processed their data as follows. Because only junctional sequences without quality scores were contained in the immunoSEQ output, filtering matching that applied to full-length reads could not be performed. To assign V/J genes and CDR3, sequences were annotated using PyIR, a Python wrapper for IgBLAST v1.9, with IMGT germline references. Reads were removed for weak V/J assignments (E-value above 1e-6), missing CDR3, stop codons, out-of-frame junctions, or ambiguous translated residues. V3J clonotypes were defined as sequences sharing an identical inferred V gene, J gene, and CDR3 amino acid sequence. To compute the percentage overlap between repertoires, the number of shared unique clonotypes was divided by the size of the smaller repertoire. RTK rarefaction, the Chao1 estimator, and Recon v2.1 estimates of unobserved clonotypes were used to assess repertoire richness. OLGA was used to compute generation probabilities for all TCRbeta clonotypes that the gDNA method yielded from a few donors. TCRdb re-hosts the immuneACCESS table, in-frame sequences only. Its copies lack some clones; in the studies checked, an unresolved V gene accounts for under half of them, and the cause for the rest is not known. The V and J calls and clone size are taken from that table; D and trimming were inferred from the DNA. The sample has around 700,000 clones on record, approximately 73% of them singletons. The top ten hold around 2% of the sample.

The CDR3 goes from the cysteine to the phenylalanine over 17 residues. Only the CDR3 portion is preserved as DNA: 51 bases, with reading frame beginning at the first base. Via the germline V gene, CDR1 is MGHRA and CDR2 YSYEKL. V was cut back by 1 base and J by 4 bases, leaving a gap of 17 bases between them. Donors were healthy HIV-negative adults with no recently reported acute infections or vaccinations. Only Caucasian adults living in Nashville, Tennessee, USA were represented among the donors. Magnetic negative selection was used to enrich CD4+ T cells, after which naive cells were positively selected on CD45RA and the negative fraction became the memory subset. Blood was obtained by leukapheresis, after which PBMCs were separated by Ficoll-Histopaque density gradient centrifugation and cryopreserved in liquid nitrogen vapor phase. Analytical flow cytometry was used to check the purity and quantity of each magnetically sorted T cell population. From each sorted fraction, genomic DNA was isolated and quantified by UV absorbance on a Nanodrop 2000c.

To note about this clone: Its specific antigen is unknown. Base qualities are not provided; no much larger clone lies one nucleotide away.

Rearrangement joined TRBV4-1 to TRBJ2-1; no D gene call is confident. The sequenced sample was memory CD4+ T cells sorted from blood. The sample's cell subset or site label, decoded: CD45RA-negative fraction. The origin of this receptor is a woman aged 25 to 45 in good health. The CDR3: CASSQVRTLSRYNEQFF. At the DNA level, the sequence is TGCGCCAGCAGCCAAGTTCGGACCCTTTCAAGATACAATGAGCAGTTCTTC.